The entry below gives a single T cell receptor (beta chain) sequence along with its context. Its antigen is not known. Quantitative molecular-barcoded 5'-RACE generated the TCR beta libraries. TCRdb called the 5' RACE reads again in MiXCR, with one record for every CDR3 protein. In the table there are 390,000 or so distinct CDR3 sequences, 20% to 25% of which are singletons. These data belong to a study of CD8 T cells in ankylosing spondylitis. The CDR3 extends over 15 amino acids. Whole-study findings and limits: There was a TCR beta motif, made of several highly homologous variants, that appeared characteristic of ankylosing spondylitis blood. In peripheral blood, disease-linked CD8+ clones occurred at relatively low frequencies.

The sequence was collected from a male donor with ankylosing spondylitis. The source material was blood, either unsorted or a sorted T cell fraction (not recorded which). This chain connects TRBV21-1 to TRBJ2-7; TRBD1 is taken as the D call from the table, unchecked against the DNA. TRBV21-1 is described as a pseudogene. The CDR3: CASKFGTVLSYEQYF. DNA of the CDR3: TGTGCCAGCAAGTTTGGGACGGTACTCTCCTACGAGCAGTACTTC.